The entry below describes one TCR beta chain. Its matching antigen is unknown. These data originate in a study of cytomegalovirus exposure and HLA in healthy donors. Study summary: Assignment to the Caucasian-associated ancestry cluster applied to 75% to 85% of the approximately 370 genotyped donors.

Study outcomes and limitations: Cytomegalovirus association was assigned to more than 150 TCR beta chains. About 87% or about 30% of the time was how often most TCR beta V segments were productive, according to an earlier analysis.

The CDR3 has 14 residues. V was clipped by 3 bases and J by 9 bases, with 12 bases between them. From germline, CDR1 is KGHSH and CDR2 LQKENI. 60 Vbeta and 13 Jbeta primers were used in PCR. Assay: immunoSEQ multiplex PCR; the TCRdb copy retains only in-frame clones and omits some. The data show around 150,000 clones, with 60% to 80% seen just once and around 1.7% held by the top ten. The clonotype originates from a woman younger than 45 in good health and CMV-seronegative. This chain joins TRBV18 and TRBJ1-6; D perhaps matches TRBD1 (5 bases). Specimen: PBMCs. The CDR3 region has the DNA TGTGCCAGCTCACCGTCGGGCGGGGGTTCACCCCTCCACTTT. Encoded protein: CASSPSGGGSPLHF. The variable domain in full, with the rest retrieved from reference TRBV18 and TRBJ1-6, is NAGVMQNPRHLVRRRGQEARLRCSPMKGHSHVYWYRQLPEEGLKFMVYLQKENIIDESGMPKERFSAEFPKEGPSILRIQQVVRGDSAAYFCASSPSGGGSPLHFGNGTRLTVT.